This paragraph covers one T cell receptor beta chain sequence. During the 2 weeks before they entered the study, exposed participants had met someone with a PCR-confirmed or clinician-diagnosed COVID-19 case. These data originate in a study of blood T cell repertoires in COVID-19. Study background: Spain, Italy and the United States supplied samples that represented acute and convalescent COVID-19. In each case, the material was cDNA or gDNA derived from T cells, B-cell-depleted T cells, or PBMCs.

As originally analysed: Using reference gene primer amplification, nucleated cell counts were estimated. Method: immunoSEQ multiplex PCR; TCRdb's copy keeps in-frame clones and lacks some. The D gene and trimming were derived from the DNA, and the V and J assignments and clone size from that table. The sample holds about 240,000 clones, under 90% seen once. The V end was cut by 4 bases, the J end by 8 bases, with 20 bases between. This CDR3 is built from 15 residues. CDR1 is SGDLS and CDR2 is YYNGEE in the germline V gene. The sequence came from a middle-aged woman who had been exposed to COVID-19. The genes are TRBV9 and TRBJ2-3; D may be TRBD2 (5 bases). Sequencing was performed on PBMCs or T cells enriched from blood (not recorded which). DNA for the CDR3: TGTGCCAGCAGCCTAATATCCTCGATAGGAGGTACGCAGTATTTT. It yields the protein CASSLISSIGGTQYF.